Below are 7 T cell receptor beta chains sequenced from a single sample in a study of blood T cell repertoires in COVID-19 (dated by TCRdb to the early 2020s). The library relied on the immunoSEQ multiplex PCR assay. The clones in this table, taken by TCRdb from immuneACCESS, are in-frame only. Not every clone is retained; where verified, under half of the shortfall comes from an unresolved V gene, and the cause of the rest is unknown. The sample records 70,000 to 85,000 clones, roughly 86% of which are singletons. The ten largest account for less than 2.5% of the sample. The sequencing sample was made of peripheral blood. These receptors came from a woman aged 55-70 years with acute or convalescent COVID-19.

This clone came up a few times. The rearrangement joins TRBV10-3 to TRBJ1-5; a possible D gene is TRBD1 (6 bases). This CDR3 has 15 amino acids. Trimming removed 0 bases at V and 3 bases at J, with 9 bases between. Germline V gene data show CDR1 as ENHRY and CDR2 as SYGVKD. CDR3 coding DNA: TGTGCCATCAGTGAGTCCGACAGGTCCAATCAGCCCCAGCATTTT. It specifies CAISESDRSNQPQHF.

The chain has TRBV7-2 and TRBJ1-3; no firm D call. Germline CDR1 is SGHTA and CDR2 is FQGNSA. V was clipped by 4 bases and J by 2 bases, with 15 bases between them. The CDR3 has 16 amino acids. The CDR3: CASSSVPGLAGNTIYF. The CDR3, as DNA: TGTGCCAGCAGCTCAGTTCCCGGACTTGCTGGAAACACCATATATTTT.

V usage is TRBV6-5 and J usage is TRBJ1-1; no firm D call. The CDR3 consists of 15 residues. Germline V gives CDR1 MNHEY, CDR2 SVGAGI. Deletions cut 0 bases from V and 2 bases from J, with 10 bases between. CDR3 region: CASSYSSQANTEAFF. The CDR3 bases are TGTGCCAGCAGTTACTCGTCGCAGGCTAACACTGAAGCTTTCTTT.

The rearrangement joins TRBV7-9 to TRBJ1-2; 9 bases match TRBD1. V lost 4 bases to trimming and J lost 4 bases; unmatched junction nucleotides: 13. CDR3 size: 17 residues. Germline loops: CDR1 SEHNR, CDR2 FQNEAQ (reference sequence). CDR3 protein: CASSSITGGWLSYGYTF. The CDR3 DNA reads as TGTGCCAGCAGCTCAATAACAGGGGGCTGGTTGTCCTATGGCTACACCTTC.

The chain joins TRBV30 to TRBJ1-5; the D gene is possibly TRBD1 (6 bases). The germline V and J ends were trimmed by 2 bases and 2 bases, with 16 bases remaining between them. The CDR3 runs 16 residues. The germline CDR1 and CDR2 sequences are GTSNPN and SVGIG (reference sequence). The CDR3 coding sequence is TGTGCCTGGAGTATCCGGACAGCGAATGGCAATCAGCCCCAGCATTTT. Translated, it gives CAWSIRTANGNQPQHF.

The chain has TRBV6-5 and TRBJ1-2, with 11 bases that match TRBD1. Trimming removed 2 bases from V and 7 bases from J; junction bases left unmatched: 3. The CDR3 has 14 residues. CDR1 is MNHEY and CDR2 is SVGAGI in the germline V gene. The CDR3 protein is CASSYGQGATGYTF. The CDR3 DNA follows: TGTGCCAGCAGTTACGGACAGGGGGCGACTGGCTACACCTTC.

The CDR3 bases are TGCGCCAGCAGCCAAGCGCTGGTAGGGACAGGCCCCTACGAGCAGTACTTC. This encodes CASSQALVGTGPYEQYF. V is TRBV4-1 and J is TRBJ2-7, with 8 positions matching TRBD1. Germline V gene data show CDR1 as MGHRA and CDR2 as YSYEKL. The CDR3 loop spans 17 amino acids. The J segment lost 2 bases and the V segment lost 1 base, leaving 10 bases of the junction unmatched.